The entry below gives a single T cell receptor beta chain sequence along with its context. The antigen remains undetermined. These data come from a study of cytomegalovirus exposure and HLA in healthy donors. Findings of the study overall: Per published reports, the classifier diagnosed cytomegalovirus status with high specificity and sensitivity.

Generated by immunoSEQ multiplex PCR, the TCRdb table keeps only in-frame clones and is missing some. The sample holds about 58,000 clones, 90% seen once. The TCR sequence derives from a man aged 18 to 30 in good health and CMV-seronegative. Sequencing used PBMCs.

In DNA, the CDR3 is TGTGCCAGCAGTTTAGTACAGCAAAATAACTATGGCTACACCTTC. Translation gives CASSLVQQNNYGYTF. This chain connects TRBV28 to TRBJ1-2; D not resolved. V shed 2 bases and J shed 1 base, with 11 bases lying between them. The germline gives CDR1 MDHEN, CDR2 SYDVKM. The CDR3 covers 15 residues.